The T cell receptor beta chain under discussion was sequenced for a study of blood T cell repertoires in COVID-19. The study drew participants aged about 18 to 89 years from some 24 US areas. Assay: immunoSEQ multiplex PCR; the TCRdb copy retains only in-frame clones and omits some. The table has around 130,000 clones, about 86% seen once. Material: PBMCs or T cells enriched from blood (not recorded which). This TCR derives from a woman aged 50 to 60 who had recovered from COVID-19.

CDR3 region: CASSPSGGVTQYF. The CDR3 nucleotides read TGTGCCAGCAGCCCGTCGGGGGGAGTGACCCAGTACTTC. This chain uses TRBV9 with TRBJ2-5; 7 bases match TRBD2. The CDR3 is 13 amino acids. Per germline, CDR1 SGDLS and CDR2 YYNGEE. Losses at the gene ends were 4 bases for V and 7 bases for J; bases not matched to a gene: 7.